This T cell receptor (beta chain) was obtained from a study of blood T cell repertoires in COVID-19. CDR1 and CDR2 from the germline V gene are MNHNS and SASEGT. The CDR3 loop spans 16 amino acids. Trimming shortened V by 2 bases and J by 3 bases, and 14 bases separated the two germline ends. Repertoires were generated with immunoSEQ multiplex PCR, while TCRdb's copy carries only in-frame clones and drops some. The sample records 200,000 to 250,000 clones, 81% being singletons. Enrolled during active infection, Seattle patients were then followed longitudinally. Sequencing was carried out using peripheral blood. The V and J genes are TRBV6-1 and TRBJ1-5; weak D call: TRBD1 (5 bases). The TCR originated in a woman of 80 years or more with COVID-19, enrolled during active disease. CDR3 sequence reads: CASSEYGQGINQPQHF. The CDR3, as DNA: TGTGCCAGCAGTGAATATGGGCAGGGCATCAATCAGCCCCAGCATTTT.